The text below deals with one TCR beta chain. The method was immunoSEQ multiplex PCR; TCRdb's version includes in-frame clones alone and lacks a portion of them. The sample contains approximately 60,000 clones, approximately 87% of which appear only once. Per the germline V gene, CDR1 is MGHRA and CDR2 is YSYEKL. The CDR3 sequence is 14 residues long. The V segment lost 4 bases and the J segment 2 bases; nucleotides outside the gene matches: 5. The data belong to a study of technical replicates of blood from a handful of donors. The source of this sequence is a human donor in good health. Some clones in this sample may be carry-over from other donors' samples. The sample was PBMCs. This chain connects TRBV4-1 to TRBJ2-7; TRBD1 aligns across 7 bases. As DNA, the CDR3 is TGCGCCAGCAGCCCCCGGACAGGTCCCTACGAGCAGTACTTC. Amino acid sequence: CASSPRTGPYEQYF.